These T cell receptor beta chains were read from a single sample in a study of regulatory T cells in long-lasting Graves disease. MiXCR, applied by TCRdb to the multiplex PCR reads, yields one record per CDR3 protein. The sample records 550,000 to 700,000 distinct CDR3 sequences, approximately 16% being singletons. This same sample was also taken into another study, of T cells in Graves' hyperthyroidism and ophthalmopathy.

The sequences come from peripheral blood mononuclear cells (PBMCs), collected at new diagnosis, from a patient treated with antithyroid drugs. The receptors come from a man aged 18 to 29 with Graves disease. CDR3s include the opening cysteine and the closing phenylalanine or tryptophan. The D gene is left open where the match is weak. Expanded clones are given a class, and other clones once, few, many or no size at all.

>TRBJ2-7|TRBD1|few|TRBV29-1
TGCAGCGGCCGGGACAGGAGCTCCTACGAGCAGTACTTC
CSGRDRSSYEQYF
>TRBJ1-1|.|few|TRBV9
TGTGCCAGCAGCGTAGTAGGGGGGGGGGCGCTTCGTGGGACTGAAGCTTTCTTT
CASSVVGGGALRGTEAFF
>TRBJ2-3|.|few|TRBV7-2
TGTGCCAGCAGCTTCCTTTTGGGGGGAGGCCACACAGATACGCAGTATTTT
CASSFLLGGGHTDTQYF
>TRBJ2-1|TRBD1|.|TRBV3-1
TGTGCCAGCACCTCCGGGACAGGGTTCTACAATGAGCAGTTCTTC
CASTSGTGFYNEQFF
>TRBJ2-2|TRBD2|few|TRBV9
TGTGCCAGCAGCTCCAGCGGGAGTGGCGCGAACACCGGGGAGCTGTTTTTT
CASSSSGSGANTGELFF
>TRBJ2-3|TRBD2|many|TRBV29-1
TGCAGCGTCGATGGGGGGGAAACGGATACGCAGTATTTT
CSVDGGETDTQYF
>TRBJ2-7|.|many|TRBV6-1
TGTGCCAGCAGTCCCGTGACTGGGGCACCCGTATACGAGCAGTACTTC
CASSPVTGAPVYEQYF
>TRBJ2-1|.|.|TRBV6-5
TGTGCCAGCAGTTACTCGGGGAGGGGGACTGAGCAGTTCTTC
CASSYSGRGTEQFF
>TRBJ2-7|TRBD2|.|TRBV19
TGTGCCAGTAGTATAAGGGGACTAGCGGGAAGTGGCTACGAGCAGTACTTC
CASSIRGLAGSGYEQYF
>TRBJ2-3|TRBD2|few|TRBV13
TGTGCCAGCAGCTTAGTGGATAGCGGGAGACAAGATACGCAGTATTTT
CASSLVDSGRQDTQYF
>TRBJ1-2|TRBD1|.|TRBV6-5
TGTGCCAGCAGTTACTCGATAGACAGGGGGGTATTTAACTATGGCTACACCTTC
CASSYSIDRGVFNYGYTF
>TRBJ1-4|.|many|TRBV28
TGTGCCAGCAGTGTCGGGACGGCTAAAAATGAAAAACTGTTTTTT
CASSVGTAKNEKLFF
>TRBJ2-1|TRBD2|once|TRBV10-2
TGCGCCAGCACACCGGGACTAGCGGCCTGGGATAGTGAGCAGTTCTTC
CASTPGLAAWDSEQFF
>TRBJ2-7|TRBD2|.|TRBV10-3
TGTGCCATCGGCCTAGCGGGAGCTCCCGAGCAGTACTTC
CAIGLAGAPEQYF
>TRBJ1-3|TRBD1|many|TRBV5-1
TGCGCCAGCAGCTTGTTACAGGGGCCGGCATCTACTGGAAACACCATATATTTT
CASSLLQGPASTGNTIYF
>TRBJ2-7|.|many|TRBV7-8
TGTGCCAGCAGCTTAGGACTGACGGAAACCTACGAGCAGTACTTC
CASSLGLTETYEQYF
>TRBJ1-2|.|.|TRBV5-1
TGCGCCAGCAGCCGATCGACGGTCTATGGCTACACCTTC
CASSRSTVYGYTF
>TRBJ2-2|.|.|TRBV19
TGTGCCAGTAGTATAGTGCAGGCGGGCACCGGGGAGCTGTTTTTT
CASSIVQAGTGELFF
>TRBJ2-5|TRBD2|once|TRBV4-2
TGTGCCAGCAACCAAGGTTCTAGCGGGAGCCAAGAGACCCAGTACTTC
CASNQGSSGSQETQYF
>TRBJ1-6|.|few|TRBV15
TGTGCCACCAGCACCCAGGGCCGGGATAATTCACCCCTCCACTTT
CATSTQGRDNSPLHF
>TRBJ2-1|TRBD1|few|TRBV12-3/TRBV12-4
TGTGCCAGCAGGCCACAGGGGGGCTATGAGCAGTTCTTC
CASRPQGGYEQFF
>TRBJ1-5|.|few|TRBV14
TGTGCCAGCAGCCAAGAAGGGCGTGGGGCGGGTCAGCCCCAGCATTTT
CASSQEGRGAGQPQHF
>TRBJ1-2|TRBD1|.|TRBV30
TGTGCCTCCCCCGGACAGGGGGGTTATGGCTACACCTTC
CASPGQGGYGYTF
>TRBJ2-7|.|few|TRBV3-1
TGTGCCAGCAGCCAAGATAGGATCGGAGAGCAGTACTTC
CASSQDRIGEQYF
>TRBJ2-2|TRBD1|few|TRBV7-9
TGTGCCAGCAGCCCCGCGGAGTCGGACAGGGGTTTCTCCGGGGAGCTGTTTTTT
CASSPAESDRGFSGELFF
>TRBJ1-1|.|.|TRBV11-2
TGTGCCAGCAGCTTAGCACTCGGGGGGCGCGGGAACACTGAAGCTTTCTTT
CASSLALGGRGNTEAFF
>TRBJ1-3|.|few|TRBV6-1
TGTGCCAGCAGCGGTCATCAAGGCGAGGGCAGGGACACCATATATTTT
CASSGHQGEGRDTIYF
>TRBJ2-3|.|.|TRBV19
TGTGCCAGTAGTCCATCGGCGGCAGATACGCAGTATTTT
CASSPSAADTQYF
>TRBJ1-6|TRBD1|many|TRBV3-1
TGTGCCAGCAGCCAGGACAGGCATTCACCCCTCCACTTT
CASSQDRHSPLHF
>TRBJ2-1|.|few|TRBV11-2
.
CASSLDAVFWTSGINEQFF
>TRBJ2-3|TRBD1|many|TRBV6-5
TGTGCCAGCAGTTACTCGGTCGGGACAGGAGTTCAACCTAGCACAGATACGCAGTATTTT
CASSYSVGTGVQPSTDTQYF
>TRBJ2-1|TRBD1|.|TRBV19
TGTGCCAGTAGGGACAGGGGCACAAATGAGCAGTTCTTC
CASRDRGTNEQFF
>TRBJ2-7|TRBD1|many|TRBV28
TGTGCCAGCACCCCCGGACAGGCCATCTCAACCTCCTACCAGCCGGTGTACTTC
CASTPGQAISTSYQPVYF
>TRBJ2-1|TRBD2|many|TRBV3-1
TGTGCCAGCAGCCAAAGCCCTCAGCGGGAGTTTTACAATGAGCAGTTCTTC
CASSQSPQREFYNEQFF
>TRBJ2-6|.|.|TRBV24-1
TGTGCCACCAGTGGGAGACGGAACTCTGGGGCCAACGTCCTGACTTTC
CATSGRRNSGANVLTF
>TRBJ2-1|.|few|TRBV27
TGTGCCAGCAGTTCCCCCCGACGGGTGAGCTCCTACAATGAGCAGTTCTTC
CASSSPRRVSSYNEQFF
>TRBJ1-5|.|few|TRBV24-1
TGTGCCACCAGTGAACGTGGACGGGGAGATCAGCCCCAGCATTTT
CATSERGRGDQPQHF
>TRBJ2-7|.|many|TRBV30
TGTGCCTGTGGGGACCGAAGGACCTACGAGCAGTACTTC
CACGDRRTYEQYF
>TRBJ2-5|TRBD2|.|TRBV18
TGTGCCAGCTCACCCGGAACTCGGGAGGTTGTAGGAGAGACCCAGTACTTC
CASSPGTREVVGETQYF
>TRBJ2-7|.|.|TRBV5-4
TGTGCCAGCAGCGTCAAGTTGTTAAGAAAGGACGAGCAGTACTTC
CASSVKLLRKDEQYF
>TRBJ1-1|.|few|TRBV7-9
TGTGCCAGCAGCCCGCGGCCTAATCGGAACACTGAAGCTTTCTTT
CASSPRPNRNTEAFF
>TRBJ2-5|.|many|TRBV12-3/TRBV12-4
TGTGCCAGCAGCCCGCAACAGGGCCGGGAAGAGACCCAGTACTTC
CASSPQQGREETQYF
>TRBJ2-5|.|few|TRBV28
TGTGCCAGCAGCTCCCTCGGGCTGGGAGAGACCCAGTACTTC
CASSSLGLGETQYF
>TRBJ1-5|TRBD1|many|TRBV28
TGTGCCAGCAGCCCGGACAGGGGAGGTCAGCCCCAGCATTTT
CASSPDRGGQPQHF
>TRBJ1-1|TRBD1|few|TRBV10-3
TGTGCCATCAGCAAACAGGGGTTGAACACTGAAGCTTTCTTT
CAISKQGLNTEAFF
>TRBJ2-7|.|many|TRBV30
TGTGCCTGGGTGGGGGTCGGCTCCTACGAGCAGTACTTC
CAWVGVGSYEQYF
>TRBJ2-7|.|many|TRBV10-1
TGCGCCAGCAGTGATACGGCCCGGGGGGAGCAGTACTTC
CASSDTARGEQYF
>TRBJ1-6|.|.|TRBV27
TGTGCCAGCCGGTGGACACATTATAATTCACCCCTCCACTTT
CASRWTHYNSPLHF
>TRBJ2-1|TRBD2|many|TRBV20-1
TGCAGTGCTAGGGGGGGACTAGGAGGGTGGTACAATGAGCAGTTCTTC
CSARGGLGGWYNEQFF
>TRBJ2-2|.|many|TRBV5-1
TGCGCCAGCAGCCCAGGGCACACCGGGGAGCTGTTTTTT
CASSPGHTGELFF
>TRBJ2-3|TRBD2|.|TRBV3-1
TGTGCCAGCAGCCAGGCGGGGGGGGCAGATACGCAGTATTTT
CASSQAGGADTQYF
>TRBJ2-3|TRBD2|many|TRBV6-2/TRBV6-3
TGTGCCAGCAACCCACTAGCGGGAGGCCAGGCAGATACGCAGTATTTT
CASNPLAGGQADTQYF
>TRBJ1-5|.|many|TRBV30
TGTGCCTGGAGTGTACGGCAGAATCAGCCCCAGCATTTT
CAWSVRQNQPQHF
>TRBJ2-1|TRBD2|few|TRBV10-3
TGTGCCATCAGTGAGGACCCGGGGGGGCCCTACAATGAGCAGTTCTTC
CAISEDPGGPYNEQFF
>TRBJ2-3|TRBD2|.|TRBV2
TGTGCCAGCACCCTCACGACTAGCGCAACCACAGATACGCAGTATTTT
CASTLTTSATTDTQYF
>TRBJ1-1|.|many|TRBV9
TGTGCCAGCAGCGTATTGGCAGGACAGAACACTGAAGCTTTCTTT
CASSVLAGQNTEAFF
>TRBJ2-4|TRBD1|.|TRBV6-2/TRBV6-3
TGTGCCAGCAGTACACAGGGGCTCCAAAACATTCAGTACTTC
CASSTQGLQNIQYF
>TRBJ2-7|.|few|TRBV12-5
TGTGCTAGTGGTTTGTTAGGGGGGTCCTACGAGCAGTACTTC
CASGLLGGSYEQYF
>TRBJ2-7|.|.|TRBV3-1
TGTGCCAGCAGCCAAGATCTGGGTGAGCAGTACTTC
CASSQDLGEQYF